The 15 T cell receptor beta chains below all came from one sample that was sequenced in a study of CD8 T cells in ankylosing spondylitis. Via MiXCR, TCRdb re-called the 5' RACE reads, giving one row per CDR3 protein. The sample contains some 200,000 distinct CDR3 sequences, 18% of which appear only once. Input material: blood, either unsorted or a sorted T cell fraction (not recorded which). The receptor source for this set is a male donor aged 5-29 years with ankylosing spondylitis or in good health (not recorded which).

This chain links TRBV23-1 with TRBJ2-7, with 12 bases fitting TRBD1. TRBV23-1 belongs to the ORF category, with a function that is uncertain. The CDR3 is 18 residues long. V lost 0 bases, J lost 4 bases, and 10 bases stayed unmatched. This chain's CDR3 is CASSQSPRPGQGAYEQYF. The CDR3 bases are TGCGCCAGCAGTCAATCTCCCAGGCCGGGACAGGGGGCTTACGAGCAGTACTTC.

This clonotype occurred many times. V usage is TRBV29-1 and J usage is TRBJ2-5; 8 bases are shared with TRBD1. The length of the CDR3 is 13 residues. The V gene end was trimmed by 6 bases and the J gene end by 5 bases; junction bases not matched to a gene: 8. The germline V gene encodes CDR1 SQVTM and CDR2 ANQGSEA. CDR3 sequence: CSVLRGRGETQYF. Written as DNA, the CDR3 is TGCAGCGTACTCAGGGGGCGCGGGGAGACCCAGTACTTC.

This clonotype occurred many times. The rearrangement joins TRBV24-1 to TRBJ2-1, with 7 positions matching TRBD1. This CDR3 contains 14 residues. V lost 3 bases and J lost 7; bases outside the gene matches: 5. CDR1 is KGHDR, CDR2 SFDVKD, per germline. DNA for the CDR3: TGTGCCACCAGTGATCTCTGGACAGGAAATGAGCAGTTCTTC. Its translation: CATSDLWTGNEQFF.

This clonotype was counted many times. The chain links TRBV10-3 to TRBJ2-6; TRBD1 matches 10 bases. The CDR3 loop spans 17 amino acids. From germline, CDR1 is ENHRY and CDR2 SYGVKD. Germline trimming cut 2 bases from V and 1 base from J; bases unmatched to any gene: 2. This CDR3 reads CAISEPGQGSGANVLTF. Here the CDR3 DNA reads TGTGCCATCAGTGAGCCGGGACAGGGGTCTGGGGCCAACGTCCTGACTTTC.

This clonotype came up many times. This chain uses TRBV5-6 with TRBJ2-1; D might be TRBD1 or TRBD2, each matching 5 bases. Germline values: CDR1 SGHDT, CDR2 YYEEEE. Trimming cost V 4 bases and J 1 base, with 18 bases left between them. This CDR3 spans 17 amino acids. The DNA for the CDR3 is TGTGCCAGCAGCCCCGCCCTGGGAGAGGGGTCCTACAATGAGCAGTTCTTC. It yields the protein CASSPALGEGSYNEQFF.

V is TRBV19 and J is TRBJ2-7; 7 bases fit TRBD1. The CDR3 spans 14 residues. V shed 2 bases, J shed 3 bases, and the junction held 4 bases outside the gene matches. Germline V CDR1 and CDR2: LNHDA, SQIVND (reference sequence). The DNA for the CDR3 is TGTGCCAGTAGTATAATGTACAGGGGCTACGAGCAGTACTTC. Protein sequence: CASSIMYRGYEQYF. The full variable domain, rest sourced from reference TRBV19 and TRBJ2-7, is DGGITQSPKYLFRKEGQNVTLSCEQNLNHDAMYWYRQDPGQGLRLIYYSQIVNDFQKGDIAEGYSVSREKKESFPLTVTSAQKNPTAFYLCASSIMYRGYEQYFGPGTRLTVT.

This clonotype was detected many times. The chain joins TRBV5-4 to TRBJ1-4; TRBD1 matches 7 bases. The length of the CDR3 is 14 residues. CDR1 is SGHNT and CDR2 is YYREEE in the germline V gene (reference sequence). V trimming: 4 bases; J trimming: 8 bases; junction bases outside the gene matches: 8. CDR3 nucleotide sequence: TGTGCCAGCAGCGACGGGACAGCCAGCGAAAAACTGTTTTTT. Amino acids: CASSDGTASEKLFF.

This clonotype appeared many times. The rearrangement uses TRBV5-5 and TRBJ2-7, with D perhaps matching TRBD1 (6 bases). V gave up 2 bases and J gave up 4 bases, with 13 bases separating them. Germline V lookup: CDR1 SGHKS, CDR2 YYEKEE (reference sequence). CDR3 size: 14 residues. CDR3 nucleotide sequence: TGTGCCAGCAGCTTAGGAAGGACAGTTTACGAGCAGTACTTC. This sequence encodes CASSLGRTVYEQYF. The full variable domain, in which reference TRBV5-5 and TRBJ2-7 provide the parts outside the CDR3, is DAGVTQSPTHLIKTRGQQVTLRCSPISGHKSVSWYQQVLGQGPQFIFQYYEKEERGRGNFPDRFSARQFPNYSSELNVNALLLGDSALYLCASSLGRTVYEQYFGPGTRLTVT.

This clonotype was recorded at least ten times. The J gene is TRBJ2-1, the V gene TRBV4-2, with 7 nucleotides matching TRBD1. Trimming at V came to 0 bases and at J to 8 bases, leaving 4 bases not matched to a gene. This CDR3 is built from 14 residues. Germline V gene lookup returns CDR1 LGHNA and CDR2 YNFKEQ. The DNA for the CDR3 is TGTGCCAGCAGCCAAGATTCAGGGGGATATGAGCAGTTCTTC. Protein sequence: CASSQDSGGYEQFF.

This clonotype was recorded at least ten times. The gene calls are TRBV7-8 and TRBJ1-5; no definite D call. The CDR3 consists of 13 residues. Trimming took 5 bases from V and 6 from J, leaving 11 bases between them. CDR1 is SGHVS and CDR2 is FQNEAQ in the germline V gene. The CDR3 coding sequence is TGTGCCAGCAGCCTCAACAGCGGTCAGCCCCAGCATTTT. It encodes CASSLNSGQPQHF.

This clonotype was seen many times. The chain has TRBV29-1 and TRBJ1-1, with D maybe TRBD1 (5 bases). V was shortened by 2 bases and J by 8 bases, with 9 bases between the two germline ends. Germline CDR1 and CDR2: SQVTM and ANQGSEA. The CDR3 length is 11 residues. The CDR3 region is CSVEQGIEAFF. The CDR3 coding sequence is TGCAGCGTTGAACAGGGTATCGAAGCTTTCTTT.

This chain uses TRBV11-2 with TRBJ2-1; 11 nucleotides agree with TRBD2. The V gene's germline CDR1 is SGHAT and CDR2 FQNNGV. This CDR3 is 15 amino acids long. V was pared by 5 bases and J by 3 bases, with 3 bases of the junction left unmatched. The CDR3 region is CASSTSGGLYNEQFF. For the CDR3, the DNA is TGTGCCAGCAGCACTAGCGGGGGACTCTACAATGAGCAGTTCTTC.

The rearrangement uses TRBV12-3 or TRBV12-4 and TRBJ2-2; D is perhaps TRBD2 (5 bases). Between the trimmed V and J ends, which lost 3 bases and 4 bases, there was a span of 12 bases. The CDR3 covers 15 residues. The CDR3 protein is CASSLVLGSTGELFF. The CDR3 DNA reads TGTGCCAGCAGTTTGGTATTAGGGAGCACCGGGGAGCTGTTTTTT.

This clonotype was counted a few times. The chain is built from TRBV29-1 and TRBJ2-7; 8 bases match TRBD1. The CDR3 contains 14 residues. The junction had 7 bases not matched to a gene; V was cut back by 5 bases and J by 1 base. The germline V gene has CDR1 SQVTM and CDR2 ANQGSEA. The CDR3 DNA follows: TGCAGCGTTTTTATGTGGACAGGGTCCTACGAGCAGTACTTC. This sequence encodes CSVFMWTGSYEQYF.

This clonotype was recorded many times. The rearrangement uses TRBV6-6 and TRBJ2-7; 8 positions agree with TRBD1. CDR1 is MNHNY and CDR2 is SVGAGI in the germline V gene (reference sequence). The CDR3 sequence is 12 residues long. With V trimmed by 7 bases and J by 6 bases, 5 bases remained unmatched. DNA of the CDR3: TGTGCCAGCAACGGACAGGGAGGCGAGCAGTACTTC. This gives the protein CASNGQGGEQYF.